One sample yielded the 16 T cell receptor beta chains listed below, sequenced in a study of blood T cell repertoires in COVID-19. Assay used: immunoSEQ multiplex PCR; TCRdb lists only in-frame clones, some missing. The table includes some 180,000 clones, 82% detected once. Source material: PBMCs or T cells enriched from blood (not recorded which). The receptors originated from a woman in her sixties or seventies with acute COVID-19.

The gene calls are TRBV6-5 and TRBJ1-2; D call uncertain. Germline V CDR1 and CDR2: MNHEY, SVGAGI. The V end lost 4 bases, the J end lost 2 bases, and 11 bases lay between the germline ends. This CDR3 region has 14 residues. In DNA form, the CDR3 reads TGTGCCAGCAGTTCCCCCGGGAACAACTATGGCTACACCTTC. Protein product: CASSSPGNNYGYTF.

This clone turned up a few times. The rearrangement joins TRBV3-1 (or the pseudogene TRBV3-2) to TRBJ1-5; TRBD1 aligns across 9 bases. V was clipped by 3 bases and J by 7 bases; unmatched bases: 7. This CDR3 spans 15 amino acids. Germline V gives CDR1 LGHDT, CDR2 YNNKEL (reference sequence). CDR3 region: CASSHRGQGNQPQHF. Here the CDR3 DNA reads TGTGCCAGCAGCCATCGGGGACAGGGTAACCAGCCCCAGCATTTT.

This chain joins TRBV7-2 and TRBJ1-6; D is possibly TRBD1 (6 bases). V was trimmed by 1 base and J by 8 bases, leaving 21 bases between them. CDR1 SGHTA and CDR2 FQGNSA come from the germline V gene. The CDR3 consists of 18 residues. CDR3 in amino acids: CASSLGVAGVPMYSPLHF. The CDR3 DNA reads as TGTGCCAGCAGCTTAGGCGTCGCAGGGGTTCCGATGTATTCACCCCTCCACTTT.

The rearrangement links TRBV7-9 to TRBJ1-2; 7 bases map to TRBD1. The CDR3 length is 12 residues. J lost 10 bases, V lost 3 bases, and 5 bases had no gene match. From germline, CDR1 is SEHNR and CDR2 FQNEAQ (reference sequence). CDR3 sequence reads: CASSFHDRDYTF. The CDR3 DNA reads TGTGCCAGCAGCTTCCACGACAGGGACTACACCTTC.

This chain joins TRBV2 and TRBJ2-5; the match to TRBD2 covers 7 bases. From germline, CDR1 is SNHLY and CDR2 FYNNEI. The ends lost 6 bases at V and 5 bases at J; junction bases unmatched: 6. The CDR3 length is 13 residues. The CDR3 DNA sequence: TGTGCCAGCAGGGCGGCGGGAGAGGAGACCCAGTACTTC. Its translation is CASRAAGEETQYF.

V usage is TRBV4-3 and J usage is TRBJ2-2, with D possibly being TRBD2 (7 bases). CDR1 and CDR2 (germline): LGHNA, YSLEER. Between the trimmed V and J ends, which lost 4 bases and 4 bases, there was a span of 16 bases. This CDR3 is built from 16 residues. The CDR3: CASSPRRGEGTGELFF. The CDR3 region has the DNA TGCGCCAGCAGCCCCCGAAGGGGGGAGGGCACCGGGGAGCTGTTTTTT.

The chain has TRBV5-1 and TRBJ2-1, with a possible D match to TRBD2 (6 bases). V was shortened by 6 bases and J by 9 bases, with 16 bases between the two germline ends. The CDR3 is 13 amino acids. CDR1 is SGHRS, CDR2 YFSETQ, per germline. The CDR3 region is CASNLLKAGEQFF. As DNA, the CDR3 is TGCGCCAGCAACCTACTCAAAGCGGGTGAGCAGTTCTTC.

The chain carries TRBV7-9 and TRBJ1-2; 8 nucleotides align to TRBD1. CDR1 and CDR2 (germline): SEHNR, FQNEAQ (reference sequence). The CDR3 is 14 amino acids. V shed 5 bases, J shed 8 bases, and the junction held 10 bases outside the gene matches. The CDR3 bases are TGTGCCAGCAGCACCGTGGACAGGGTGGACGGCTACACCTTC. It is translated as CASSTVDRVDGYTF. Full variable domain (rest looked up from reference TRBV7-9 and TRBJ1-2): DTGVSQNPRHKITKRGQNVTFRCDPISEHNRLYWYRQTLGQGPEFLTYFQNEAQLEKSRLLSDRFSAERPKGSFSTLEIQRTEQGDSAMYLCASSTVDRVDGYTFGSGTRLTVV.

The rearrangement joins TRBV24-1 to TRBJ2-5; D might be TRBD2 (5 bases). The CDR3 has 14 amino acids. CDR1 is KGHDR, CDR2 SFDVKD, per germline. V dropped 5 bases and J dropped 2 bases, with 11 bases sitting between them. The CDR3: CATSVPGEQETQYF. The CDR3 bases are TGTGCCACCAGTGTCCCCGGGGAACAAGAGACCCAGTACTTC.

V usage is TRBV10-3 and J usage is TRBJ2-2, with 10 bases identical to TRBD2. The CDR3 extends over 16 amino acids. The V gene end was trimmed by 3 bases and the J gene end by 5 bases; junction bases not matched to a gene: 6. Germline values: CDR1 ENHRY, CDR2 SYGVKD. CDR3 protein: CAISELAGIGTGELFF. The CDR3 bases are TGTGCCATCAGTGAACTAGCGGGGATAGGAACCGGGGAGCTGTTTTTT.

The chain uses TRBV4-1 and TRBJ2-1; D remains ambiguous. The germline V gene encodes CDR1 MGHRA and CDR2 YSYEKL. Trimming removed 3 bases from V and 7 bases from J, with 13 bases in between. This CDR3 spans 14 amino acids. In nucleotides, the CDR3 is TGCGCCAGCAGCCAGTTGTCCGAGATAAATGAGCAGTTCTTC. It codes for CASSQLSEINEQFF.

V usage is TRBV5-6 and J usage is TRBJ2-6; TRBD1 aligns across 7 bases. CDR1 is SGHDT, CDR2 YYEEEE, per germline. V gave up 4 bases and J gave up 0 bases; unmatched junction bases: 13. This CDR3 region has 19 residues. CDR3 in amino acids: CASSLSLYGQVSGANVLTF. The CDR3 nucleotides are TGTGCCAGCAGCCTTTCACTCTATGGACAGGTCTCTGGGGCCAACGTCCTGACTTTC.

The chain couples TRBV25-1 to TRBJ2-3; 10 nucleotides match TRBD1. CDR3 length: 14 amino acids. The ends lost 5 bases at V and 5 bases at J; junction bases unmatched: 4. Germline loops: CDR1 MGHDK, CDR2 SYGVNS. The CDR3 sequence is CASSRRTGGDTQYF. DNA of the CDR3: TGTGCCAGCAGTCGTAGGACAGGGGGAGATACGCAGTATTTT. Full variable domain (missing parts from reference TRBV25-1 and TRBJ2-3): EADIYQTPRYLVIGTGKKITLECSQTMGHDKMYWYQQDPGMELHLIHYSYGVNSTEKGDLSSESTVSRIRTEHFPLTLESARPSHTSQYLCASSRRTGGDTQYFGPGTRLTVL.

The V gene is TRBV5-4, the J gene TRBJ2-3, with 10 bases aligning to TRBD1. This CDR3 has 15 amino acids. Germline V gives CDR1 SGHNT, CDR2 YYREEE (reference sequence). V trimming: 3 bases; J trimming: 7 bases; junction bases outside the gene matches: 8. In nucleotides, the CDR3 is TGTGCCAGCAGCTCTGGGACAGGGGAGGTAAATACGCAGTATTTT. Translated, it gives CASSSGTGEVNTQYF.

The chain carries TRBV5-1 and TRBJ1-2; 7 nucleotides align to TRBD1. The CDR3 consists of 14 residues. V was pared by 4 bases and J by 4 bases, with 7 bases of the junction left unmatched. Per germline, CDR1 SGHRS and CDR2 YFSETQ. CDR3: CASSPGQETYGYTF. The DNA for the CDR3 is TGCGCCAGCAGCCCCGGACAGGAAACCTATGGCTACACCTTC.

The V and J genes are TRBV5-5 and TRBJ2-1; weak D call: TRBD2 (6 bases). Between the trimmed V and J ends, which lost 4 bases and 10 bases, there was a span of 15 bases. CDR3 length: 13 residues. Per the germline V gene, CDR1 is SGHKS and CDR2 is YYEKEE (reference sequence). The CDR3: CASSRDSAGEQFF. The CDR3 coding sequence is TGTGCCAGCAGCCGGGACTCCGCAGGAGAGCAGTTCTTC.